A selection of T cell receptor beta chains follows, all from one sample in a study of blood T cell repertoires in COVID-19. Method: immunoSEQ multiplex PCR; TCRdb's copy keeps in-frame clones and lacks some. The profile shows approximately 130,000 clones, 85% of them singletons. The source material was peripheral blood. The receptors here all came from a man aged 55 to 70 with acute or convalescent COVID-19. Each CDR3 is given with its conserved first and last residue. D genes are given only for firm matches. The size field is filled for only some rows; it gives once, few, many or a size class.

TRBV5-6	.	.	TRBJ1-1	TGTGCCAGCAGCGGGACATTGCGTAGAGAGAGGACCGAAGGAAAAGCTTTCTTT	CASSGTLRRERTEGKAFF
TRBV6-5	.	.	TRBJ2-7	TGTGCCAGCAGTTCGATTAGACAGGCCATCTCCTACGAGCAGTACTTC	CASSSIRQAISYEQYF
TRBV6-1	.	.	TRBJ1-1	TGTGCCAGCAGTGACGGTTTGGAGGGCACTGAAGCTTTCTTT	CASSDGLEGTEAFF
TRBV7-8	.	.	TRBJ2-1	TGTGCCAGCAGCCCGGACTGGCAGTTCTTC	CASSPDWQFF
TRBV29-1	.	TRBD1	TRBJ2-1	TGCAGCGTCGTAGGGGGCGGTAAGAGCTCCTACAATGAGCAGTTCTTC	CSVVGGGKSSYNEQFF
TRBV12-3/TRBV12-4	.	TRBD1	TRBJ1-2	TGTGCCAGCAGGGGACAGACTCTCTATGGCTACACCTTC	CASRGQTLYGYTF
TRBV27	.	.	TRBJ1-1	TGTGCCAGCAGTTCGGGACTCGTGAACACTGAAGCTTTCTTT	CASSSGLVNTEAFF
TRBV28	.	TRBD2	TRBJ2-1	TGTGCCAGCAGGCCTTCTAGCGGACCCTACAATGAGCAGTTCTTC	CASRPSSGPYNEQFF
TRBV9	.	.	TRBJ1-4	TGTGCCAGCAGCGACAGGGCGCACGAAAAACTGTTTTTT	CASSDRAHEKLFF
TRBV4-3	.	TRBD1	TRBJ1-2	TGCGCCAGCAGCCAAGACAGGGGGGATAATGGCTACACCTTC	CASSQDRGDNGYTF
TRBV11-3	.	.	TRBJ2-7	TGTGCCACCATAACTCCCCGCTCCTACGAGCAGTACTTC	CATITPRSYEQYF
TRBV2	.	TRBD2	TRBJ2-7	TGTGCCAGCAGTGAAGGACTAGCGGGAGCCGAGCAGTACTTC	CASSEGLAGAEQYF
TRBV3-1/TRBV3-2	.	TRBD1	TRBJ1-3	TGTGCCAGCAGCCAAGATACAGGGGGGGGAAACACCATATATTTT	CASSQDTGGGNTIYF
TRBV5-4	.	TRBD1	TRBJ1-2	TGTGCCAGCAGCCTCGGACAGGGGGCTTACGCCCTTGGTTCCTACACCTTC	CASSLGQGAYALGSYTF
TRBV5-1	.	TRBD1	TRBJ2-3	TGCGCCAGCAGCTTAGACGGGACAGGGGGAGATACGCAGTATTTT	CASSLDGTGGDTQYF
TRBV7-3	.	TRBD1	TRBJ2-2	TGTGCCAGCAGCTTAACCGCCGCGACAGGGCCAACCGGGGAGCTGTTTTTT	CASSLTAATGPTGELFF
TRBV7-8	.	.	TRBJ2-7	TGTGCCAGCGCCTATACGGCGGGATCCAGATACGAGCAGTACTTC	CASAYTAGSRYEQYF
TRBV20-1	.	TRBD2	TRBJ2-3	TGCAGTGCTAGTATAATAGCGGGAGGGCCAACAGATACGCAGTATTTT	CSASIIAGGPTDTQYF
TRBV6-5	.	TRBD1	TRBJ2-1	TGTGCCAGCAGACCCGGGACAGCCCATGAGCAGTTCTTC	CASRPGTAHEQFF
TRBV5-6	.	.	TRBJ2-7	TGTGCCAGCAGCTTTCGGGAACTTTACTACGAGCAGTACTTC	CASSFRELYYEQYF
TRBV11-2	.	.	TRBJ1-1	TGTGCCAGCAGCTGGTTCCCCTTTGGAGTTACACCCACGGCAGCTTTCTTT	CASSWFPFGVTPTAAFF
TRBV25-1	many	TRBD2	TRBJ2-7	TGTGCCAGCAGTTCCCGGACTAGCGGGAGGCGCGAGCAGTACTTC	CASSSRTSGRREQYF
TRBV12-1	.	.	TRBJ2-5	TGTGCCAGCAGCCGGGACATCGGAAGGAAGACCCAGTACTTC	CASSRDIGRKTQYF
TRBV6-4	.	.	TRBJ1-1	TGTGCCAGCAGTGCCTCGGGGGACATCGGCGAAGCTTTCTTT	CASSASGDIGEAFF
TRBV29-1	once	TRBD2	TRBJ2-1	TGCAGCGTCGAGGGTCACCGTAGCGGGCGGACTTACAATGAGCAGTTCTTC	CSVEGHRSGRTYNEQFF
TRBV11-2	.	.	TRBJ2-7	TGTGCCAGCAGCATAGGCCCCCAGGGGTCCTACGAGCAGTACTTC	CASSIGPQGSYEQYF
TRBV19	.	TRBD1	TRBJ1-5	TGTGCCAGTAGTGAACAGGGGGCAGGGCAGCCCCAGCATTTT	CASSEQGAGQPQHF
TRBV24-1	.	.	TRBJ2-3	TGTGCCACCAGTGATCCGGCTGAGGCTAGCACAGATACGCAGTATTTT	CATSDPAEASTDTQYF
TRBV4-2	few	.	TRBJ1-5	TGTGCCAGCAGCCAAGTGCCCATAGGGGAATCTAATCAGCCCCAGCATTTT	CASSQVPIGESNQPQHF
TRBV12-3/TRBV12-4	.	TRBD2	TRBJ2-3	TGTGCCAGCAGTTTAGCGCTAGCGGGGCCACCTATTTTT	CASSLALAGPPIF
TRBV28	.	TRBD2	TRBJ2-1	TGTGCCAGCAGGGTGGCGGGAGCCTCGGGGTACAATGAGCAGTTCTTC	CASRVAGASGYNEQFF
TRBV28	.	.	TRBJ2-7	TGTGCCAGCAGCGACTACAGGGAGGGACTCGAGCAGTACTTC	CASSDYREGLEQYF
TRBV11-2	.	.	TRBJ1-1	TGTGCCAGCCGCCAGGGGAACACTGAAGCTTTCTTT	CASRQGNTEAFF
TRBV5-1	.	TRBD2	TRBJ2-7	TGCGCCAGCAGCCGGACTAGCGGGGCCTACGAGCAGTACTTC	CASSRTSGAYEQYF
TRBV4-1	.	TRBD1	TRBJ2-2	TGCGCCAGCAGCCGGGACAGGGGATATAGCACCGGGGAGCTGTTTTTT	CASSRDRGYSTGELFF
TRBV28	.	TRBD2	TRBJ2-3	TGTGCCACTAGACTAGCGGGAGAGGGGGATACGCAGTATTTT	CATRLAGEGDTQYF
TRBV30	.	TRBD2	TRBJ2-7	TGTGCCTGGGAAAACTTCCTAGCGGGAGGATCCTCCTACGAGCAGTACTTC	CAWENFLAGGSSYEQYF
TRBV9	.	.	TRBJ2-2	TGTGCCAGCAGCGTAGAACTTTTAAACACCGGGGAGCTGTTTTTT	CASSVELLNTGELFF
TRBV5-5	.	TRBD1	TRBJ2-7	TGTGCCAGCAGCTGGGGGACAGCAAACTACGAGCAGTACTTC	CASSWGTANYEQYF
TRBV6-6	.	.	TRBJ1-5	TGTGCCAGCAGCCCAGGGCTGGTCAATCAGCCCCAGCATTTT	CASSPGLVNQPQHF
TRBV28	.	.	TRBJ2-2	TGTGCCAGCAGTTCGACTGGTGGGAACACCGGGGAGCTGTTTTTT	CASSSTGGNTGELFF